This T cell receptor (beta chain) was profiled in a study of T cell responses to AZD1222 COVID-19 vaccine. The study's findings and limits: With dominance at 160-218 and 743-854, vaccine-associated CD4 TCRs spanned spike. None of the repertoires were sampled until the peak T cell response had passed. Nearly half of the spike-specific TCRs reportedly recognize variant regions that carry no mutations. The donor group comprised mostly white British people and more females; the analysis possibly underestimated clonal diversity.

The table came from immunoSEQ multiplex PCR; TCRdb's copy has only in-frame clones and leaves some out. The sample shows about 130,000 clones, more than 75% of them seen only once. To note about this clone: What it binds is unknown.

This CDR3 spans 14 amino acids. Germline V CDR1 and CDR2: SGHKS, YYEKEE (reference sequence). With 4 bases removed from V and 3 bases from J, the gap between germline ends came to 14 bases. The rearrangement uses TRBV5-5 and TRBJ2-7; perhaps TRBD1 as D (5 bases). The origin of this receptor is an adult who received the AZD1222 COVID-19 vaccine. Sequenced here: peripheral blood, sampled 28 days after the second AZD1222 dose. As DNA, the CDR3 is TGTGCCAGCAGCATACGACAGTACGACTACGAGCAGTACTTC. It codes for CASSIRQYDYEQYF.